A selection of T cell receptor beta chains follows, all from one sample in a study of T cell responses to AZD1222 COVID-19 vaccine. The method was immunoSEQ multiplex PCR; TCRdb's version includes in-frame clones alone and lacks a portion of them. The data show some 130,000 clones, roughly 85% seen once. The material was peripheral blood, obtained on day 0 of AZD1222 vaccination. The receptors come from an adult in good health. CDR3s include the opening cysteine and the closing phenylalanine or tryptophan. The D gene is left open where the match is weak. Only some rows state a clone size, as once, few, many or a class for expanded clones.

abundance | j_gene | len | v_gene | d_gene | CDR3nt | CDR3aa
. | TRBJ1-6 | 14 | TRBV2 | . | TGTGCCAGCAGTCTTTCCTCAGCGGGGTCACCCCTCCACTTT | CASSLSSAGSPLHF
. | TRBJ1-6 | 17 | TRBV5-1 | . | TGCGCCAGCAGCTTGGTAGAGGGTGGATCCTATAATTCACCCCTCCACTTT | CASSLVEGGSYNSPLHF
. | TRBJ1-1 | 12 | TRBV6-1 | . | TGTGCCAGCTGCGGTGTGAACACTGAAGCTTTCTTT | CASCGVNTEAFF
. | TRBJ1-1 | 12 | TRBV18 | . | TGTGCCAGCTCACCTCAACCAGGGTCGACTTTCTTT | CASSPQPGSTFF
. | TRBJ1-1 | 12 | TRBV6-4 | . | TGTGCCAGCAGTGACGGGGGGCTACCAGCTTTCTTT | CASSDGGLPAFF
few | TRBJ2-7 | 15 | TRBV3-1/TRBV3-2 | TRBD2 | TGTGCCAGCAGCCAAGTGACTAGCGGGAGCTACGAGCAGTACTTC | CASSQVTSGSYEQYF
. | TRBJ2-1 | 17 | TRBV20-1 | TRBD2 | TGCAGTGCTAGTGGGCTAGCGGGGGGCCATCGACTTTATGAGCAGTTCTTC | CSASGLAGGHRLYEQFF
few | TRBJ2-7 | 13 | TRBV7-8 | . | TGTGCCAGCAGCTTCTACAGCGTCTACGAGCAGTACTTC | CASSFYSVYEQYF
. | TRBJ1-5 | 14 | TRBV6-5 | TRBD1 | TGTGCCTCAGCCACGGGACAGGGCTTTCAGCCCCAGCATTTT | CASATGQGFQPQHF
once | TRBJ2-1 | 13 | TRBV12-3/TRBV12-4 | . | TGTGCCAGCAGTCTAGGGTCGCGCAGTGAGCAGTTCTTC | CASSLGSRSEQFF
. | TRBJ1-1 | 14 | TRBV5-1 | . | TGCGCCAGCAGCTTGATCCCTGGAGACACTGAAGCTTTCTTT | CASSLIPGDTEAFF
few | TRBJ2-1 | 20 | TRBV14 | TRBD1 | TGTGCCAGCAGCCACAGCGCTGCTTGGACAGGGGGAAAACCCGCGGATGAGCAGTTCTTC | CASSHSAAWTGGKPADEQFF
. | TRBJ2-3 | 15 | TRBV6-5 | . | TGTGCCAGCAGTTCCTGGGGCCCGAGCACAGATACGCAGTATTTT | CASSSWGPSTDTQYF
once | TRBJ2-5 | 18 | TRBV7-8 | TRBD2 | TGTGCCAGCAGCTTAGCGCCGGGGCTAGCGGGAGTTTTTGAGACCCAGTACTTC | CASSLAPGLAGVFETQYF
. | TRBJ1-5 | 15 | TRBV18 | TRBD1 | TGTGCCAGCTCACCCGGACAGGGCGGCAATCAGCCCCAGCATTTT | CASSPGQGGNQPQHF
. | TRBJ1-1 | 13 | TRBV18 | . | TGTGCCAGCTCACCAGCCGGGACCACTGAAGCTTTCTTT | CASSPAGTTEAFF
. | TRBJ2-2 | 18 | TRBV11-3 | TRBD1 | TGTGCCAGCAGCTTAGAAGGGGGCTCCGCAGGGGGCGCGGGGGAGCTGTTTTTT | CASSLEGGSAGGAGELFF
. | TRBJ1-3 | 14 | TRBV19 | . | TGTGCCACAAGAGAAGGGCGCGGTGGAAACACCATATATTTT | CATREGRGGNTIYF
. | TRBJ1-1 | 15 | TRBV6-5 | . | TGTGCCAGCACTGTCAGGAGGGTTGGGAACACTGAAGCTTTCTTT | CASTVRRVGNTEAFF
few | TRBJ1-6 | 15 | TRBV3-1/TRBV3-2 | . | TGTGCCAGCAGCGATGCAGAGGGTCGTCTATCACCCCTCCACTTT | CASSDAEGRLSPLHF
. | TRBJ2-3 | 15 | TRBV12-5 | . | TGTGCTAGTGGTTCCCCTCCTACTAGTTCAGATACGCAGTATTTT | CASGSPPTSSDTQYF
. | TRBJ1-4 | 16 | TRBV30 | . | TGTGCCTGGAGCGTCGGAACAGGAACACGTGGGGAAAAACTGTTTTTT | CAWSVGTGTRGEKLFF
once | TRBJ1-5 | 12 | TRBV24-1 | . | TGTGCCACCAGTGAGGTGGATCAGCCCCAGCATTTT | CATSEVDQPQHF
. | TRBJ2-1 | 16 | TRBV10-2 | TRBD2 | TGCGCCAGCAGTGAGTCGGCTAGCGGGGAGTACAATGAGCAGTTCTTC | CASSESASGEYNEQFF
few | TRBJ1-2 | 12 | TRBV5-6 | . | TGTGCCAGCAGCTTGGACGGGTATGGCTACACCTTC | CASSLDGYGYTF
. | TRBJ1-2 | 12 | TRBV3-1/TRBV3-2 | . | TGTGCCAGCAGGAGTACAGGGAATGGCTACACCTTC | CASRSTGNGYTF
. | TRBJ2-2 | 15 | TRBV7-9 | . | TGTGCCAGCACCCGCTTGGGACTCACCACCGGGGAGCTGTTTTTT | CASTRLGLTTGELFF
few | TRBJ2-1 | 15 | TRBV21-1 | . | TGTGCCAGCAGTCCTTGTTTTAGCTCCTACAATGAGCAGTTCTTC | CASSPCFSSYNEQFF
. | TRBJ2-1 | 15 | TRBV10-3 | TRBD2 | TGTGCCATCAGGGGGACTAGCGGAGCCCACAATGAGCAGTTCTTC | CAIRGTSGAHNEQFF
. | TRBJ1-2 | 15 | TRBV19 | . | TGTGCCAGTAGTATGAGTCAGAACTCTAACTATGGCTACACCTTC | CASSMSQNSNYGYTF
. | TRBJ2-2 | 12 | TRBV24-1 | . | TGTGCCACCACTAGAGACACCGGGGAGCTGTTTTTT | CATTRDTGELFF
. | TRBJ1-1 | 14 | TRBV28 | . | TGTGCCAGCAGTTCCCCAGGGCTGGCCACTGAAGCTTTCTTT | CASSSPGLATEAFF
few | TRBJ2-3 | 14 | TRBV6-5 | . | TGTGCCAGCAGCCCCCGACCGCTAACAGATACGCAGTATTTT | CASSPRPLTDTQYF
. | TRBJ1-2 | 15 | TRBV6-1 | . | TGTGCCAGCAGTGATCACAGGTCATCTAACTATGGCTACACCTTC | CASSDHRSSNYGYTF
. | TRBJ2-7 | 16 | TRBV6-4 | TRBD1 | TGTGCCAGCAGTGCCCCGGGACAGGGGGCCTCCTACGAGCAGTACTTC | CASSAPGQGASYEQYF
. | TRBJ2-1 | 19 | TRBV7-9 | TRBD2 | TGTGCCAGCAGTCTATACCTGGCTAGCGGGGGGGACCCTTTCAATGAGCAGTTCTTC | CASSLYLASGGDPFNEQFF
. | TRBJ2-1 | 16 | TRBV6-5 | TRBD2 | TGTGCCAGCAGTTACCGACTAGCGGGGGCCCAAGGTGAGCAGTTCTTC | CASSYRLAGAQGEQFF
once | TRBJ2-2 | 17 | TRBV19 | . | TGTGCCAGTAGTATGGTGCAGCCGGCCGCGAACACCGGGGAGCTGTTTTTT | CASSMVQPAANTGELFF
. | TRBJ1-4 | 15 | TRBV5-1 | . | TGCGCCAGCAGCTTGGAACCGAGCACTAATGAAAAACTGTTTTTT | CASSLEPSTNEKLFF
. | TRBJ1-4 | 16 | TRBV11-2 | . | TGTGCCAGCAGTCGCGAAACAGGGAGGCTTCACGAAAAACTGTTTTTT | CASSRETGRLHEKLFF
. | TRBJ1-2 | 19 | TRBV12-5 | TRBD1 | TGTGCTAGTGGTTTGGTAACGGGAGGACAGGGGGTGGAGGGTTATGGCTACACCTTC | CASGLVTGGQGVEGYGYTF
. | TRBJ1-2 | 15 | TRBV30 | . | TGTGCCTGGAGGACCCTCACAGGGTACGCGCGGGGCTACACCTTC | CAWRTLTGYARGYTF
once | TRBJ1-5 | 13 | TRBV2 | . | TGTGCCAGCACCGGACAGAGCAATCAGCCCCAGCATTTT | CASTGQSNQPQHF
once | TRBJ1-1 | 13 | TRBV19 | . | TGTGCCAGTAGTGCAGGGGTAGCCACTGAAGCTTTCTTT | CASSAGVATEAFF
once | TRBJ1-5 | 15 | TRBV19 | . | TGTGCCAGTAGTCTTCCCCCGGGGAGCAATCAGCCCCAGCATTTT | CASSLPPGSNQPQHF
. | TRBJ2-7 | 13 | TRBV11-2 | TRBD2 | TGTGCCAGCAGGTCCACTAGCGGCTACGAGCAGTACTTC | CASRSTSGYEQYF
. | TRBJ1-5 | 16 | TRBV4-1 | . | TGCGCCAGCAGCCAGTACAGGGAATCGAGCAATCAGCCCCAGCATTTT | CASSQYRESSNQPQHF
. | TRBJ2-3 | 15 | TRBV7-6 | . | TGTGCCAGCAGCTTAGTGGGGGGGCCCACAGATACGCAGTATTTT | CASSLVGGPTDTQYF
. | TRBJ2-1 | 21 | TRBV6-4 | TRBD2 | TGTGCCAGCAGTGACTCCGACAGAACTAGCGGGGGGACCCGCTCCTACAATGAGCAGTTCTTC | CASSDSDRTSGGTRSYNEQFF
. | TRBJ2-5 | 13 | TRBV4-1 | . | TGCGCCAGCAGCCAAGATCCGCAGTTGACCCAGTACTTC | CASSQDPQLTQYF
once | TRBJ1-3 | 13 | TRBV30 | TRBD1 | TGTGCCTGGAGTCCGGGACAGCCAAACACCATATATTTT | CAWSPGQPNTIYF
. | TRBJ2-7 | 12 | TRBV5-1 | TRBD1 | TGCGCCAGCAGCTTGGCCGGAGGACAGGAATGCTTC | CASSLAGGQECF